This entry describes one T cell receptor (beta chain). Profiled with immunoSEQ multiplex PCR; TCRdb holds only in-frame clones, not every one. The table includes about 89,000 clones, approximately 96% detected once. The data were taken from a study of technical replicates of blood from a handful of donors. Trimming shortened V by 9 bases and J by 0 bases, and 20 bases separated the two germline ends. CDR1 and CDR2 (germline): MNHEY, SMNVEV (reference sequence). The CDR3 sequence is 16 residues long. Specimen: T cells isolated from PBMCs. This TCR derives from a human donor in good health. This chain joins TRBV27 and TRBJ2-5; D is uncertain. CDR3 nucleotides: TGTGCCAGTAGACCAGCCGAGGCCTTGTACCAAGAGACCCAGTACTTC. Its translation is CASRPAEALYQETQYF.